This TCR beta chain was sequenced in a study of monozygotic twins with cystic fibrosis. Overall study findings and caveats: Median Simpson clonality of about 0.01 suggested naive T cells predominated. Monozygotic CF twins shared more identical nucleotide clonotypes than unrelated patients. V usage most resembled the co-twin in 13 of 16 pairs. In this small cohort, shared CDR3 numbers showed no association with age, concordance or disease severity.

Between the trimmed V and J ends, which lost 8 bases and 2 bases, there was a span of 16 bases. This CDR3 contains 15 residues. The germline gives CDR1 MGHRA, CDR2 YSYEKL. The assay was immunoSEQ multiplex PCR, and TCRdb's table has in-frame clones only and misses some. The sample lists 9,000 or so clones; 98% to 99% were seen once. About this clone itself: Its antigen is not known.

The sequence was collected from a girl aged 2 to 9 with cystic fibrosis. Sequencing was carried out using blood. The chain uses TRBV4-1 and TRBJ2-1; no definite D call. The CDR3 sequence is CASQTGLRTYNEQFF. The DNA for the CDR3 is TGCGCCAGCCAAACCGGGCTCAGAACCTACAATGAGCAGTTCTTC.